This T cell receptor beta chain emerged from a study of cytomegalovirus exposure and HLA in healthy donors (dated by TCRdb to the late 2010s). Background on the whole study: An earlier analysis of several hundred of the donors reported more than 250 Gb of sequence data and 120 million or so unique TCR beta sequences from 150 million to 200 million T cells. Around 320 gigabases of sequencing data and tens of millions of unique TCR sequences were included in an early release covering under 650 HLA-typed donors. The genetic ancestry cluster associated with self-reported Caucasian donors included over 80% of the 350 to 500 genotyped donors. The aim of the study was to test whether cataloging public T cell receptors could identify signatures of past pathogen exposure. Using immunosequencing, the study profiled T cell repertoires from 500 to 800 subjects and related those repertoires to cytomegalovirus serostatus. A separate validation cohort of approximately 120 different subjects was used in addition to the approximately 610-subject first cohort. High-throughput TCR immunosequencing, statistical association of individual TCRs with disease status, and machine learning were combined to predict cytomegalovirus infection status. A later analysis re-analyzed previously published TCR beta repertoires from 650 to 800 donors and added high-resolution HLA genotyping to study TCR occurrence patterns. The later analysis used no new phenotypic data to find candidate immune exposures, relying instead on TCR beta sequences and their occurrence across donors. To decide whether each TCR beta V gene segment behaved as functional or pseudogenic, an earlier analysis of fewer than 750 of the donors relied on high-throughput TCR beta sequencing. Donor age, sex, ethnicity and CMV serostatus were compiled alongside the repertoire data. In a later genetic analysis, genome-wide SNP genotypes for about 60% of the 666 donors were used, and that subset was treated as a discovery cohort. Every repertoire in the discovery cohort had been generated on one and the same sequencing platform. HLA typing included class I and class II loci at four-digit resolution. Typing coverage differed by locus: A, B, C, DRB1 and DQB1 were typed in roughly 629-630 donors, DQA1 in about 510, DPA1 in some 610, and DPB1 in 450 to 490. Because of strong linkage in the cohort, a few DR-DQ haplotypes were treated as single units for association and clustering. On average, 235,054 unique TCR beta nucleotide sequences were sequenced per donor among more than 350 genotyped donors of the cohort, with roughly 19% of those sequences being non-productive. Overall study outcomes, separate from this receptor: Cytomegalovirus status was reported to be diagnosed by the classifier with high specificity and sensitivity in both the original and validation cohorts. A cluster of highly shared sequence variants was judged likely to represent a technical artifact of the sequencing pipeline. In a later analysis, several top co-occurrence clusters were reported to appear linked to parvovirus B19, influenza, CMV and Epstein-Barr virus. In a later analysis, the rate of TCR association differed among HLA loci, with DRB1 alleles having the most associated TCRs and HLA-C alleles having the fewest. Correlated functional status among segregating V segments might reflect linkage disequilibrium, but an unknown experimental factor could not be ruled out. Seventeen rarely observed V segments, including chromosome 9 orphons, were excluded from the earlier analysis of several hundred of the donors because counts were too low. Most CMV-associated TCR beta chains appeared to be HLA-restricted in a later analysis, and the HLA associations seemed to be driven largely by CMV exposure. Some IMGT-functional V segments, including TRBV6-2 and TRBV6-3, could not be told apart with the 87-base-pair reads, so those segments were excluded. This cohort had only TCR beta chains sequenced, and the lack of alpha or paired-chain data limited which features could be detected. Three of the identified cytomegalovirus-associated TCR beta chains were confirmed in vitro to be specific for cytomegalovirus antigens. In an earlier analysis of some 500 of the donors, most TCR beta V segments appeared in productive rearrangements about 90% or about 30% of the time, broadly matching IMGT annotations. Presence/absence analyses assumed roughly uniform sequencing depth across donors, an assumption that may not hold. Specific HLA alleles were associated with 16,951 TCR beta sequences at a false discovery rate of 0.05 in a later analysis. Most TCR sequences were observed very rarely across donors, whereas some public TCRs were present in many individuals. A further reported finding was that TCR beta sequences accurately predicted the HLA-A and HLA-B alleles for most subjects in the first cohort. In a later analysis, HLA-associated TCR beta chains were found to be more clonally expanded and to have lower generation probabilities than equally common non-associated chains. HLA typing was unavailable for some donors at each locus, so association tests used only the typed subset. The study gave a list of 150 to 200 TCR beta chains associated with cytomegalovirus. An association between a missense DCLRE1C variant and V-gene and J-gene trimming of TCR beta chains was found in a later genetic analysis and replicated in an independent cohort. CMV serostatus was the only immune exposure information available for the cohort. It was suggested by the authors that the approach could potentially be generalized to other disease states and immunological phenotypes. A later genetic analysis reported fewer N-insertions in productive TCRs among donors in an Asian-associated ancestry cluster than the approximately 700-donor mean. Assigning TCR associations to individual alleles was difficult when HLA alleles, especially DR and DQ, strongly co-occurred.

The cohort consisted of hundreds of healthy bone marrow donors. At the time of sampling, all cohort members were nominally healthy, though unrecorded immune exposures were likely present. The donor was CMV seropositive and was included in the group of approximately 300 seropositive cohort members. A peripheral blood sample was provided by each donor, and peripheral blood mononuclear cells were used for TCR beta sequencing. Genomic DNA extraction from the blood cell samples was performed with the Qiagen DNeasy Blood Extraction Kit. Trimming removed 4 bases from V and 0 bases from J, leaving 14 bases between the germline ends. CDR1 and CDR2 are drawn from the germline V gene: SQVTM, ANQGSEA. The cysteine opens and the phenylalanine closes a CDR3 of 15 amino acids. The read is trimmed to its CDR3 DNA, 45 bases read in frame from base 1. Preparation of the library involved the immunoSEQ multiplex PCR assay. For the multiplex PCR, a mixture combining 60 forward primers for TCR Vbeta segments and 13 reverse primers for TCR Jbeta segments was used. The CDR3 region of rearranged TCR beta genes was amplified from genomic DNA by a multiplex PCR assay. On the Illumina HiSeq System, the amplified TCR beta libraries were sequenced as 87-base-pair reads. In the authors' own workflow: In a later analysis, approximately 74 million unique TCR beta chains were counted across the 666 repertoires, and approximately 9.9 million of these chains were shared by at least two donors. To remove PCR and sequencing errors, raw reads were error-corrected and collapsed into unique sequences using a nearest-neighbor algorithm that merged closely related sequences. CDR3 sequences were aligned to IMGT reference sequences to assign V, D and J gene segments. Each retained sequence needed at least a six-nucleotide match to both a V gene segment and a J gene segment. Rearrangements were called productive when the CDR3 lacked stop codons and stayed in frame with V and J; all others were non-productive. Following IMGT convention, CDR3 was defined as the stretch from the second conserved V-encoded cysteine up to the conserved J-encoded phenylalanine. The earlier analysis of 500 to 600 of the donors excluded sequences that lacked an unambiguous match to a single V gene segment. In an earlier analysis of 587 of the donors, V segments were called functional above 56.7% productive rearrangements and were called segregating when the between-donor standard deviation exceeded 5%. To diagnose cytomegalovirus status from the catalog of TCR beta chain sequences, a statistical classification framework was built. In a later analysis, V and J genes were assigned by comparing TCR nucleotide sequences against IMGT/GENE-DB human TR gene sequences. The TCRdist pipeline was used in a later analysis to assign CDR3 sequences and most-parsimonious VDJ recombination scenarios. In a later analysis, every TCR beta chain was defined by the combination of its CDR3 amino acid sequence and its V-gene family, and reads without a unique V-gene family were dropped. A later analysis removed nearly 600 highly shared, low-generation-probability nucleotide sequences to deal with suspected cross-contamination and a sequencing artifact. A later analysis calculated a clonal expansion index for each public chain from normalized within-repertoire ranks of inferred template counts. Generation probabilities in a later analysis came from a VDJ recombination model fitted to out-of-frame rearrangements, and those results were checked against IGoR. In a later analysis, TCR-TCR, TCR-HLA and TCR-CMV co-occurrence was scored with hypergeometric tests, and a repertoire-size bias correction was applied to TCR pairs. A later analysis estimated false discovery rates by permuting HLA or CMV assignments 20 times. In a later analysis, co-occurring TCRs were grouped with DBSCAN, and TCRdist sequence similarity was added when clustering was performed within HLA-allele-positive subsets. For co-occurrence clustering, repertoires with fewer than 30,000 or more than 120,000 public chains were excluded, along with roughly 5 repertoires with anomalous nucleotide sharing. Drawn from immuneACCESS, this table holds only the in-frame rearrangements with V and J called that TCRdb kept. Clones are partly lost; checked studies trace under half to an unresolved V gene and leave the rest unexplained. V, J and clone size are those of that table, while D and trimming were read from the DNA. For this sample the table gives under 200,000 clones, of which around 80% were detected only once. The top ten clones comprise 6.3% of the sample.

Of note for this clone: What antigen it recognizes has not been identified. No much larger clone is present one base from it, and per-base qualities are unavailable.

The rearranged segments are TRBV29-1 and TRBJ2-3, with a tentative D gene TRBD2 over 6 matching bases. The sample comprised PBMCs. The sequence was collected from a male donor in good health and CMV-seropositive. The CDR3 is CSVVLWEESTDTQYF. The base sequence is TGCAGCGTTGTGCTCTGGGAGGAGAGCACAGATACGCAGTATTTT.